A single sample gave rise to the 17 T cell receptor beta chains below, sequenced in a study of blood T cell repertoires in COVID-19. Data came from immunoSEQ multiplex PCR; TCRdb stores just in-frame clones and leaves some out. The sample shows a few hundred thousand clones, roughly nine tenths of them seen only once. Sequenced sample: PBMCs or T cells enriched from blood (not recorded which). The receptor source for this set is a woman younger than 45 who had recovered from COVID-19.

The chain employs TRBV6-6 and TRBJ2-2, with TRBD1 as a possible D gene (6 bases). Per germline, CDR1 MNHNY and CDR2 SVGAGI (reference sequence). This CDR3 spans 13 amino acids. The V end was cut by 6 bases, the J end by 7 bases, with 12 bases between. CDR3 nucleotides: TGTGCCAGCAGAGAACAGGGAGTCGGGGAGCTGTTTTTT. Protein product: CASREQGVGELFF.

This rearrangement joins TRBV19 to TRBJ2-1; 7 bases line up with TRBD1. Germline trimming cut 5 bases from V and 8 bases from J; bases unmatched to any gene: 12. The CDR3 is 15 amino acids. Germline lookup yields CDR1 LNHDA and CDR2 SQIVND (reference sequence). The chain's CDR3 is CASSPQGVVRYEQFF. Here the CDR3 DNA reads TGTGCCAGTAGTCCGCAGGGGGTTGTTCGTTATGAGCAGTTCTTC.

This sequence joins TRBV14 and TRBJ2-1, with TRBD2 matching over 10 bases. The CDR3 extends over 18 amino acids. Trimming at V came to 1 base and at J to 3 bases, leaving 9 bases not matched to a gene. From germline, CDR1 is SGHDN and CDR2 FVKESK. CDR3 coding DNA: TGTGCCAGCAGCCAAGTCCGATGGGCTAGCGGGAGCTACAATGAGCAGTTCTTC. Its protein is CASSQVRWASGSYNEQFF.

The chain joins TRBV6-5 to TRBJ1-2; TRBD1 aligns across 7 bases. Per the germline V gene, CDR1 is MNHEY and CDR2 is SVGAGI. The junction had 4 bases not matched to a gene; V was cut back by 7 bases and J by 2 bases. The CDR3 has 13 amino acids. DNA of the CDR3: TGTGCCAGCAAAAGGGGGCAGAACTATGGCTACACCTTC. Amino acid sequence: CASKRGQNYGYTF.

CDR3: CASSYSIISGGDTQYF. The CDR3 DNA is TGTGCCAGCAGTTACTCGATAATCAGCGGGGGGGATACGCAGTATTTT. The J gene is TRBJ2-3, the V gene TRBV6-2 or TRBV6-3; 9 positions agree with TRBD2. Looked up from germline, CDR1 is MNHEY and CDR2 is SVGEGT. The CDR3 runs to 16 residues. The V and J ends lost 0 bases and 6 bases, in that order; junction bases with no gene match: 7.

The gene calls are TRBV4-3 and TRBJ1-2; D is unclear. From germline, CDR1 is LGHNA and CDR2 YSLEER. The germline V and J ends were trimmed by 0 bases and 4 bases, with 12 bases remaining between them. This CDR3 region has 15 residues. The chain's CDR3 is CASSQDASGGYGYTF. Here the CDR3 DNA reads TGCGCCAGCAGCCAAGACGCGTCCGGCGGCTATGGCTACACCTTC.

DNA of the CDR3: TGTGCCAGCAGCAGAACACAGGGGAGTGGGGAGACCCAGTACTTC. Its translation is CASSRTQGSGETQYF. The chain uses TRBV7-9 and TRBJ2-5; 7 bases are shared with TRBD1. The junction had 11 bases not matched to a gene; V was cut back by 5 bases and J by 5 bases. In germline, CDR1 is SEHNR, CDR2 FQNEAQ (reference sequence). The CDR3 covers 15 residues. Together with reference TRBV7-9 and TRBJ2-5, the CDR3 gives the full variable domain: DTGVSQNPRHKITKRGQNVTFRCDPISEHNRLYWYRQTLGQGPEFLTYFQNEAQLEKSRLLSDRFSAERPKGSFSTLEIQRTEQGDSAMYLCASSRTQGSGETQYFGPGTRLLVL.

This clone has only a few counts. In nucleotides, the CDR3 is TGCGCCAGCAGCCAAGTCTACGGTAATAGCAATCAGCCCCAGCATTTT. Amino acids: CASSQVYGNSNQPQHF. The rearrangement joins TRBV4-1 to TRBJ1-5; D gene ambiguous. The CDR3 has 16 amino acids. V lost 1 base and J 0 bases, leaving 10 bases between the germline ends. Germline V gene sequence: CDR1 MGHRA, CDR2 YSYEKL.

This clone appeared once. The DNA of the CDR3 is TGTGCCAGCAGAGTGGGACAGGCTAATAATCAGCCCCAGCATTTT. Its translation is CASRVGQANNQPQHF. The rearrangement uses TRBV2 and TRBJ1-5, with TRBD1 identical over 8 bases. With 6 bases clipped from V and 4 bases from J, the junction kept 8 bases outside the gene matches. The CDR3 runs to 15 residues. Germline CDR1 reads SNHLY; CDR2 reads FYNNEI.

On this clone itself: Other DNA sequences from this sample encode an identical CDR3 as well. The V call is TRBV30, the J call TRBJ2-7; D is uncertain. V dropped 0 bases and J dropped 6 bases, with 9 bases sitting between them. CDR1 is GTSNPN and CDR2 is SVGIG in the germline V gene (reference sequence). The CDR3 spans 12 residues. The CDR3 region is CAWSVAVSEQYF. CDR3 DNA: TGTGCCTGGAGTGTCGCTGTCAGCGAGCAGTACTTC.

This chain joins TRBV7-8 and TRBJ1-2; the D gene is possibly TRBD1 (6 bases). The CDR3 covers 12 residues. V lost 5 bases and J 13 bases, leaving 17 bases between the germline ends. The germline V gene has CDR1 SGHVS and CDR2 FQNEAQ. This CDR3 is CASSLDRPKVTF. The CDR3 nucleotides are TGTGCCAGCAGCCTCGACAGGCCCAAGGTCACCTTC.

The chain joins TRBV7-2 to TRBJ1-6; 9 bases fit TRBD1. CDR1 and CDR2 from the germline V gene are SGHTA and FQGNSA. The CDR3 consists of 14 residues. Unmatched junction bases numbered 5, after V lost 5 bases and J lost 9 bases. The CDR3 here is CASSPDRGSSPLHF. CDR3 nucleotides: TGTGCCAGCAGCCCAGACAGGGGGTCTTCACCCCTCCACTTT. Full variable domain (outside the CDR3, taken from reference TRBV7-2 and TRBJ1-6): GAGVSQSPSNKVTEKGKDVELRCDPISGHTALYWYRQSLGQGLEFLIYFQGNSAPDKSGLPSDRFSAERTGGSVSTLTIQRTQQEDSAVYLCASSPDRGSSPLHFGNGTRLTVT.

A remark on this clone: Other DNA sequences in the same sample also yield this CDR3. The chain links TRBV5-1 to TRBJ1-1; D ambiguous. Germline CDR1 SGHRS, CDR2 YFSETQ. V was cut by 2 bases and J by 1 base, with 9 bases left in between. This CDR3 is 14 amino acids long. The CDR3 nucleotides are TGCGCCAGCAGCTTACCAGGTGGGAACACTGAAGCTTTCTTT. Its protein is CASSLPGGNTEAFF.

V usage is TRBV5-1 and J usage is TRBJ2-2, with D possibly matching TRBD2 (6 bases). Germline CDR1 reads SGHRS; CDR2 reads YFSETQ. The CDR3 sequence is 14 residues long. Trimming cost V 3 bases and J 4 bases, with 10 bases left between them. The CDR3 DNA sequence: TGCGCCAGCAGCTGGGGGACTTCCACCGGGGAGCTGTTTTTT. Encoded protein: CASSWGTSTGELFF.

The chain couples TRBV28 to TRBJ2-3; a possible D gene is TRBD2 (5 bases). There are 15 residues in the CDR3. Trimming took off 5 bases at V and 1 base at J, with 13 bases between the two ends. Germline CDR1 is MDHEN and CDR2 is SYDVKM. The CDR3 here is CASSPRHSGTDTQYF. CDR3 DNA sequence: TGTGCCAGCAGTCCCCGACATAGCGGCACAGATACGCAGTATTTT.

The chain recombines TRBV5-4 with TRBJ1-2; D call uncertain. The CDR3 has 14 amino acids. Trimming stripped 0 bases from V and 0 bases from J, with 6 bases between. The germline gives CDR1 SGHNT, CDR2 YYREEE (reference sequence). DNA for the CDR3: TGTGCCAGCAGCTTGGACAGCACTAACTATGGCTACACCTTC. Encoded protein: CASSLDSTNYGYTF.

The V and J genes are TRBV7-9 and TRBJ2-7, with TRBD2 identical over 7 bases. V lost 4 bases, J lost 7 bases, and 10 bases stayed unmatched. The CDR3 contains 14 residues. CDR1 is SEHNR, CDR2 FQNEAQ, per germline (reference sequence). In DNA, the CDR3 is TGTGCCAGCAGCTCAAACGGGGGGATATGGGAGCAGTACTTC. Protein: CASSSNGGIWEQYF.